This T cell receptor (beta chain) was sequenced for a study of blood T cell repertoires in COVID-19. Across the whole study: The origin of the acute and convalescent COVID-19 samples was the United States, Italy and Spain.

Original data processing: Nucleated cell number was recorded as an estimate derived from reference gene primer amplification. TCRdb's copy holds only in-frame clones and misses some; the assay was immunoSEQ multiplex PCR. Clonal size and the V and J genes are those of that table, whereas D and trimming came from the DNA. Among 75,000 to 85,000 clones listed, 88% were seen once. Germline CDR1 is MRHNA and CDR2 is SNTAGT. The junction had 10 bases not matched to a gene; V was cut back by 6 bases and J by 2 bases. CDR3 length equals 17 residues. The source of this sequence is a human donor in a cohort sampled during active COVID-19. The source material was peripheral blood. V gene TRBV6-4 combines with J gene TRBJ2-3; TRBD2 aligns across 11 bases. The CDR3 nucleotides are TGTGCCAGCAGCCGAACTAGCGGGGGAGGACCCACAGATACGCAGTATTTT. Amino acid sequence: CASSRTSGGGPTDTQYF.